This T cell receptor (beta chain) was sequenced for a study of Ad26.COV2.S vaccination and SARS-CoV-2 variants. Sequenced by immunoSEQ multiplex PCR; TCRdb stores in-frame clones only, minus some. The sample contains about 420,000 clones, 85% to 90% of which appear only once. The J segment lost 5 bases and the V segment lost 4 bases, leaving 2 bases of the junction unmatched. CDR3 length equals 13 residues. The V gene's germline CDR1 is SGHRS and CDR2 YFSETQ. Treatment specified: 15 to 20 received Ad26.COV2.S at low or high dose, single or two shots; 5 received placebo; per-sample allocation not given. All samples were drawn on day 63, counting from the first vaccine or placebo injection.

This receptor was obtained from a person aged 18-60 years who received the Ad26.COV2.S COVID-19 vaccine or a placebo. V usage is TRBV5-1 and J usage is TRBJ2-1; the match to TRBD1 covers 8 bases. The source material was peripheral blood, sampled in a trial of Ad26.COV2.S vaccine versus placebo. CDR3 coding DNA: TGCGCCAGCAGCGCGGACAGGGACAATGAGCAGTTCTTC. Amino acids: CASSADRDNEQFF.